The 9 T cell receptor beta chains below come from one sample, sequenced in a study of cytomegalovirus exposure and HLA in healthy donors. The PCR was carried out with 60 Vbeta primers and 13 Jbeta primers. Method: immunoSEQ multiplex PCR; TCRdb's copy keeps in-frame clones and lacks some. The profile shows approximately 130,000 clones, about 79% of them singletons. The specimen was PBMCs. Source of these receptors: a female donor in good health and CMV-seropositive.

There are a few counts of this clone. V usage is TRBV5-1 and J usage is TRBJ1-1, with 9 bases identical to TRBD1. V gave up 2 bases and J gave up 4 bases; unmatched junction bases: 12. The CDR3 has 17 residues. Germline values: CDR1 SGHRS, CDR2 YFSETQ. This chain's CDR3 is CASSFTPNRDRATEAFF. CDR3 in DNA: TGCGCCAGCAGCTTTACCCCCAACCGGGACAGGGCCACTGAAGCTTTCTTT.

J is TRBJ2-2 and V is TRBV7-9; TRBD2 might be the D (5 bases). CDR1 is SEHNR, CDR2 FQNEAQ, per germline (reference sequence). CDR3 length equals 15 residues. V was pared by 4 bases and J by 3 bases, with 12 bases between. The CDR3 loop is CASSSDGLYTGELFF. The CDR3, as DNA: TGTGCCAGCAGCTCCGACGGACTTTACACCGGGGAGCTGTTTTTT.

The chain has TRBV28 and TRBJ1-1, with unresolved D. V was pared by 10 bases and J by 4 bases, with 10 bases between. The CDR3 contains 11 residues. Germline CDR1 MDHEN, CDR2 SYDVKM. In DNA form, the CDR3 reads TGTGCCACAACACGGGGCACTGAAGCTTTCTTT. This translates into CATTRGTEAFF.

This chain joins TRBV2 and TRBJ2-3, with 9 bases that match TRBD1. The germline V gene encodes CDR1 SNHLY and CDR2 FYNNEI. There are 14 residues in the CDR3. The V segment lost 6 bases and the J segment 4 bases; nucleotides outside the gene matches: 5. CDR3 in amino acids: CASRRTGVADTQYF. The CDR3 DNA sequence: TGTGCCAGCAGGAGGACAGGGGTGGCAGATACGCAGTATTTT.

The chain couples TRBV7-6 to TRBJ1-4, with D possibly matching TRBD1 (6 bases). The CDR3 has 14 amino acids. Between the trimmed V and J ends, which lost 5 bases and 5 bases, there was a span of 12 bases. Germline V lookup: CDR1 SGHVS, CDR2 FNYEAQ. DNA for the CDR3: TGTGCCAGCAGCAGGACAGACTTAAATGAAAAACTGTTTTTT. This codes for CASSRTDLNEKLFF.

The chain is built from TRBV7-6 and TRBJ2-7, with TRBD1 matching 7 bases. This CDR3 comprises 14 residues. CDR1 SGHVS and CDR2 FNYEAQ come from the germline V gene. J gave up 0 bases and V 1 base, and 0 bases lay outside the gene matches. CDR3 protein: CASSLGDSSYEQYF. CDR3 bases: TGTGCCAGCAGCTTAGGGGACAGCTCCTACGAGCAGTACTTC. Full variable domain (missing parts from reference TRBV7-6 and TRBJ2-7): GAGVSQSPRYKVTKRGQDVALRCDPISGHVSLYWYRQALGQGPEFLTYFNYEAQQDKSGLPNDRFSAERPEGSISTLTIQRTEQRDSAMYRCASSLGDSSYEQYFGPGTRLTVT.

The rearrangement uses TRBV5-1 and TRBJ1-4, with D maybe TRBD1 (6 bases). Germline V gene data show CDR1 as SGHRS and CDR2 as YFSETQ. The CDR3 covers 16 residues. V lost 4 bases to trimming and J lost 0 bases, with 13 bases between them. For the CDR3, the DNA is TGCGCCAGCAGCCAGGGGCCCTCTGCAACTAATGAAAAACTGTTTTTT. Translated, it gives CASSQGPSATNEKLFF.

The chain is built from TRBV19 and TRBJ2-5; 10 positions match TRBD2. J lost 1 base, V lost 5 bases, and 4 bases had no gene match. The length of the CDR3 is 15 residues. Looked up from germline, CDR1 is LNHDA and CDR2 is SQIVND (reference sequence). The CDR3: CASSVTSGAQETQYF. Written as DNA, the CDR3 is TGTGCCAGTAGTGTTACTAGCGGGGCCCAAGAGACCCAGTACTTC.

The V gene is TRBV5-1, the J gene TRBJ2-2; possible D gene TRBD1, 6 bases. Germline CDR1 SGHRS, CDR2 YFSETQ. V lost 7 bases, J lost 6 bases, and 13 bases lay in between. The CDR3 loop spans 13 amino acids. CDR3 amino acids: CASGKAGAGELFF. The CDR3 coding sequence is TGCGCCAGCGGAAAAGCAGGGGCCGGGGAGCTGTTTTTT.